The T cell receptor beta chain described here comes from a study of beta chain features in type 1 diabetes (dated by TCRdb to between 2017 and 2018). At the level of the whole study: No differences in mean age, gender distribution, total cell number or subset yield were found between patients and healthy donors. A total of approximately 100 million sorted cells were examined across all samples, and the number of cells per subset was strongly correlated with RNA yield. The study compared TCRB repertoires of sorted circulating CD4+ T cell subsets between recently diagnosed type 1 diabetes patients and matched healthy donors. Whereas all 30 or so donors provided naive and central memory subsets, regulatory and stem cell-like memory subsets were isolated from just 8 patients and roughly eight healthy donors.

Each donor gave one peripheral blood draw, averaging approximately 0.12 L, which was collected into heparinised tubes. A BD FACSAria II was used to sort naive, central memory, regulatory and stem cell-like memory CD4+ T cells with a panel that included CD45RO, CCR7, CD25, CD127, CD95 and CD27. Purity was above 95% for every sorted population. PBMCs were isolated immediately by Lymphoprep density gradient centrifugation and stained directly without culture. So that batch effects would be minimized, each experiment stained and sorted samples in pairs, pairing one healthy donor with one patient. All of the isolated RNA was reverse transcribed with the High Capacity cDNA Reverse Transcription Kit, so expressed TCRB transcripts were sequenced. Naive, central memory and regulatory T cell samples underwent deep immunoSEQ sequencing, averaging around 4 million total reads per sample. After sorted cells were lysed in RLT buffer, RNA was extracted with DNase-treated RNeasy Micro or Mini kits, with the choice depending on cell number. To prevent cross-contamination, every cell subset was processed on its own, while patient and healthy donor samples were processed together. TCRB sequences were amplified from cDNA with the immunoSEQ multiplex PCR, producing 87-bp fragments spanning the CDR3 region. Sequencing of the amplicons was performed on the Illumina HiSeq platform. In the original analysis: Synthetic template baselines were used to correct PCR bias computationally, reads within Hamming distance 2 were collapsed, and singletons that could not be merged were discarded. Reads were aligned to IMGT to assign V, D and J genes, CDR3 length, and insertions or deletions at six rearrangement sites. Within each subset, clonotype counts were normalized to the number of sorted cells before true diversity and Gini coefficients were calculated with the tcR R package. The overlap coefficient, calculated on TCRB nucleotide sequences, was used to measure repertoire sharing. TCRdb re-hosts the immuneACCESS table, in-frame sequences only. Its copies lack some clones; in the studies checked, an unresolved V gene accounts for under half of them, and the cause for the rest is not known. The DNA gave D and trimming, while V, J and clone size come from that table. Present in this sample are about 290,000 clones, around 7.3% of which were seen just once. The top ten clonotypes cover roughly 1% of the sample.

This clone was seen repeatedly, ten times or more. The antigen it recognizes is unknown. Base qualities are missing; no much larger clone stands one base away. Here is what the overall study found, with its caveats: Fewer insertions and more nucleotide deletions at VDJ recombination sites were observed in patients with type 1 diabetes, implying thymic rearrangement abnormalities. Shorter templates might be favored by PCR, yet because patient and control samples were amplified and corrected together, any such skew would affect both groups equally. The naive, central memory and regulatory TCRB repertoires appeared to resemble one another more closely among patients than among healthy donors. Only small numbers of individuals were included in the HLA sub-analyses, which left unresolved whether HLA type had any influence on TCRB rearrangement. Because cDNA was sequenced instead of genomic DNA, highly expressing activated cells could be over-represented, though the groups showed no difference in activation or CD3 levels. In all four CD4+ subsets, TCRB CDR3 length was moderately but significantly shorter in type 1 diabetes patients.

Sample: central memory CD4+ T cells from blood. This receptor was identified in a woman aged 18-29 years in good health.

The CDR3 sequence is CASSEGHPTDTQYF. The sequence in DNA is TGTGCCAGCAGCGAGGGACACCCCACAGATACGCAGTATTTT. The sequence is built from TRBV21-1 and TRBJ2-3; TRBD1, the D gene given by the table, was not confirmed from the DNA. TRBV21-1 is described as a pseudogene. Spanning cysteine to phenylalanine, the CDR3 consists of 14 amino acids. Only CDR3 DNA is held: 42 bases, read in frame from base 1.